These T cell receptor beta chains were read from a single sample in a study of long-term antiretroviral therapy in people with HIV. Sequencing was performed with immunoSEQ multiplex PCR; in TCRdb, only in-frame clones are kept and a portion is missing. The table lists tens of thousands of clones, 95% of them singletons. The source was unsorted PBMCs, collected 5.3 years after starting antiretroviral therapy. These receptors were collected from a man aged 50 to 59 with HIV. The CDR3 runs from the conserved cysteine through the conserved F or W. The D gene is left open where the match is weak. A row's size may be missing; if present it is once, few, many or a size class.

.,TRBD2,TRBV25-1,TRBJ2-1,CASSSTSVRQFF,TGTGCCAGCAGTAGTACTAGCGTCCGGCAGTTCTTC
.,TRBD1,TRBV11-2,TRBJ2-7,CASSFGQAYEQYF,TGTGCCAGCAGCTTCGGACAGGCCTACGAGCAGTACTTC
.,TRBD2,TRBV2,TRBJ2-1,CASRRELASYNEQFF,TGTGCCAGCAGGCGAGAACTAGCGTCTTACAATGAGCAGTTCTTC
.,TRBD1,TRBV5-6,TRBJ1-1,CASSLALGTGETEAFF,TGTGCCAGCAGCTTGGCCTTGGGGACAGGGGAGACTGAAGCTTTCTTT
.,.,TRBV13,TRBJ2-2,CASSYRDANTGELFF,TGTGCCAGCAGCTACAGGGACGCGAACACCGGGGAGCTGTTTTTT
.,.,TRBV5-1,TRBJ1-2,CASLVVWSIYGYTF,TGCGCCAGCCTGGTGGTATGGAGCATCTATGGCTACACCTTC
.,.,TRBV27,TRBJ2-1,CASSLGDSYNEQFF,TGTGCCAGCAGTTTAGGGGATTCCTACAATGAGCAGTTCTTC
.,TRBD1,TRBV6-1,TRBJ2-7,CASSEALQLGQGKYEQYF,TGTGCCAGCAGTGAAGCCCTACAGCTTGGACAGGGAAAATACGAGCAGTACTTC
.,.,TRBV4-3,TRBJ2-3,CASSPSYQESGTDTQYF,TGCGCCAGCAGCCCCTCATACCAGGAAAGCGGCACAGATACGCAGTATTTT
.,.,TRBV2,TRBJ1-2,CASSPGQSIKNYTF,TGTGCCAGCAGCCCCGGACAGAGCATTAAAAACTACACCTTC
.,.,TRBV19,TRBJ1-2,CASSIKEVGYGYTF,TGTGCCAGTAGTATAAAGGAGGTGGGCTATGGCTACACCTTC
.,.,TRBV11-3,TRBJ2-3,CASSSLDWPDTQYF,TGTGCCAGCAGCTCCCTCGATTGGCCGGATACGCAGTATTTT
.,TRBD2,TRBV30,TRBJ2-5,CACGGTSGGQETQYF,TGTGCCTGTGGAGGGACTAGCGGGGGGCAAGAGACCCAGTACTTC
once,.,TRBV4-1,TRBJ2-3,CASSQDRASSTDTQYF,TGCGCCAGCAGCCAAGACAGGGCTTCTAGCACAGATACGCAGTATTTT
.,.,TRBV30,TRBJ1-6,CAWTGENSPLHF,TGTGCCTGGACAGGGGAAAATTCACCCCTCCACTTT
.,.,TRBV7-1,TRBJ2-3,CASSLDPGQTDTQYF,TGTGCCAGCAGCTTAGATCCCGGACAGACAGATACGCAGTATTTT
.,.,TRBV5-6,TRBJ1-5,CASELRSGGNQPQHF,TGTGCCAGCGAATTAAGGTCGGGCGGCAATCAGCCCCAGCATTTT
.,TRBD1,TRBV18,TRBJ2-7,CASSPATPGQGTYEQYF,TGTGCCAGCTCACCAGCTACTCCCGGACAGGGCACCTACGAGCAGTACTTC
.,.,TRBV4-2,TRBJ2-7,CASSQDLTISYEQYF,TGTGCCAGCAGCCAAGATCTTACTATATCCTACGAGCAGTACTTC
.,.,TRBV7-9,TRBJ2-7,CASSLGPYRVHEQYF,TGTGCCAGCAGCTTAGGACCCTACAGGGTCCACGAGCAGTACTTC
once,.,TRBV6-6,TRBJ2-3,CASSRGPGADTQYF,TGTGCCAGCAGCCGTGGCCCAGGCGCAGATACGCAGTATTTT
.,TRBD1,TRBV6-1,TRBJ2-6,CASSERQGTGANVLTF,TGTGCCAGCAGTGAAAGACAGGGTACGGGGGCCAACGTCCTGACTTTC
.,.,TRBV28,TRBJ1-6,CASSMEDGGPGLSYNSPLHF,TGTGCCAGCAGTATGGAGGATGGGGGGCCCGGTTTGTCCTATAATTCACCCCTCCACTTT
.,TRBD2,TRBV2,TRBJ2-3,CASGLTSGGPTDTQYF,TGTGCCAGCGGATTGACGAGCGGGGGCCCCACAGATACGCAGTATTTT
.,TRBD1,TRBV30,TRBJ2-3,CAWSVSGGTDTQYF,TGTGCCTGGAGTGTGTCAGGGGGTACAGATACGCAGTATTTT
.,.,TRBV6-1,TRBJ1-1,CASSGRQNTEAFF,TGTGCCAGCAGTGGGAGACAGAACACTGAAGCTTTCTTT
.,TRBD1,TRBV6-5,TRBJ1-6,CASSSGTGSSSPLHF,TGTGCCAGCAGTTCCGGGACAGGGAGCTCTTCACCCCTCCACTTT
.,.,TRBV6-5,TRBJ1-5,CASSKREGWPQHF,TGTGCCAGCAGTAAAAGGGAGGGGTGGCCCCAGCATTTT
.,.,TRBV6-5,TRBJ2-7,CASRLTGGGHEQYF,TGTGCCAGCAGACTGACAGGAGGCGGTCACGAGCAGTACTTC
.,.,TRBV6-5,TRBJ2-6,CASSYSGATGANVLTF,TGTGCCAGCAGTTACTCGGGGGCAACTGGGGCCAACGTCCTGACTTTC
once,.,TRBV6-6,TRBJ2-7,CASSYGGNAYEQYF,TGTGCCAGCAGTTATGGGGGAAATGCCTACGAGCAGTACTTC
.,.,TRBV10-2,TRBJ2-3,CASSESGALTDTQYF,TGCGCCAGCAGTGAGTCCGGGGCACTCACAGATACGCAGTATTTT
once,TRBD1,TRBV5-4,TRBJ1-2,CASSLTGGRSYGYTF,TGTGCCAGCAGCTTGACAGGGGGCAGGAGCTATGGCTACACCTTC
.,.,TRBV4-1,TRBJ2-7,CASSQEPASYEQYF,TGCGCCAGCAGCCAAGAACCGGCCTCCTACGAGCAGTACTTC
.,.,TRBV19,TRBJ2-1,CASSIAATYNEQFF,TGTGCCAGTAGTATAGCGGCTACCTACAATGAGCAGTTCTTC
.,.,TRBV9,TRBJ2-2,CASSVTGNTGELFF,TGTGCCAGCAGCGTGACAGGGAACACCGGGGAGCTGTTTTTT
.,TRBD1,TRBV29-1,TRBJ1-4,CSVDGGTGSSTNEKLFF,TGCAGCGTTGACGGCGGGACAGGGAGCTCAACTAATGAAAAACTGTTTTTT
.,.,TRBV30,TRBJ1-1,CAWSPRGGVGLYTEAFF,TGTGCCTGGAGTCCCCGGGGGGGGGTAGGTTTGTACACTGAAGCTTTCTTT